The present entry profiles one TCR beta chain with its context. This entry comes from a study of blood T cell repertoires in COVID-19. For the study at large: Spain, Italy and the United States supplied samples that represented acute and convalescent COVID-19. T cells, B-cell-depleted T cells, or PBMCs supplied cDNA or gDNA.

Original handling: Counts of nucleated cells, estimated from reference gene primer amplification, were obtained. The method was immunoSEQ multiplex PCR; TCRdb's version includes in-frame clones alone and lacks a portion of them. V and J calls and clone size are given by that table; D and trimming were obtained from the DNA. The table lists about 250,000 clones, roughly 88% of them singletons. CDR1 and CDR2 from the germline V gene are SGHKS and YYEKEE (reference sequence). Unmatched junction bases numbered 7, after V lost 4 bases and J lost 4 bases. The CDR3 length is 16 residues. Sequencing was performed on peripheral blood. The sequence was obtained from a man older than 75 with acute or convalescent COVID-19. J is TRBJ2-2 and V is TRBV5-5, with TRBD1 identical over 10 bases. CDR3 region: CASSIRQGAVTGELFF. CDR3 DNA sequence: TGTGCCAGCAGCATACGACAGGGGGCGGTCACCGGGGAGCTGTTTTTT.